This T cell receptor (beta chain) was obtained from a study of blood T cell repertoires in COVID-19. Clones were sequenced by immunoSEQ multiplex PCR, and TCRdb holds only the in-frame ones, with some missing. Of some 320,000 clones detected, more than 90% appear once; the ten largest clones hold about 2.4%. V shed 5 bases and J shed 0 bases, with 8 bases lying between them. CDR1 SGHTA and CDR2 FQGNSA come from the germline V gene. CDR3 length: 13 residues. The chain links TRBV7-2 to TRBJ2-7; D remains ambiguous. The sequencing sample was made of PBMCs or T cells enriched from blood (not recorded which). The sequence was collected from a man aged 55 to 70 who had recovered from COVID-19. The CDR3 loop reads CASSPRSSYEQYF. The CDR3 DNA sequence: TGTGCCAGCAGCCCTCGTAGCTCCTACGAGCAGTACTTC.